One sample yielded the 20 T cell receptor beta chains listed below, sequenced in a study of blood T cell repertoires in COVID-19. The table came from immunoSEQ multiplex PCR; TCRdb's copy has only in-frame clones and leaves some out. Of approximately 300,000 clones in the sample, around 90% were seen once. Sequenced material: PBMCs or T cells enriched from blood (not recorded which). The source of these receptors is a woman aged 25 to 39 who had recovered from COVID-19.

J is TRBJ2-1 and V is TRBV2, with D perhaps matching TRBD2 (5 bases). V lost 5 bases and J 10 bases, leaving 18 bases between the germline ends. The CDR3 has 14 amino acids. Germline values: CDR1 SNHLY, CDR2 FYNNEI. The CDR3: CASSLTTGRGEQFF. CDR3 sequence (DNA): TGTGCCAGCAGTTTAACAACTGGGCGCGGGGAGCAGTTCTTC.

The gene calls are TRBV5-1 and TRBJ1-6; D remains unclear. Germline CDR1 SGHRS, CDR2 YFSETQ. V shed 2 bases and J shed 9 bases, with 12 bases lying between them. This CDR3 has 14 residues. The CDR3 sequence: CASSLARAGSPLHF. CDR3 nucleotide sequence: TGCGCCAGCAGCTTAGCCCGAGCTGGTTCACCCCTCCACTTT.

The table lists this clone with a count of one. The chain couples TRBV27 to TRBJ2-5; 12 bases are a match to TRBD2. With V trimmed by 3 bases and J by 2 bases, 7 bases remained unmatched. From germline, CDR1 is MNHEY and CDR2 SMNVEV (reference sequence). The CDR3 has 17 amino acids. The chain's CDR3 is CASSFLTSGGPQETQYF. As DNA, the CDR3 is TGTGCCAGCAGTTTTCTGACTAGCGGGGGTCCTCAAGAGACCCAGTACTTC.

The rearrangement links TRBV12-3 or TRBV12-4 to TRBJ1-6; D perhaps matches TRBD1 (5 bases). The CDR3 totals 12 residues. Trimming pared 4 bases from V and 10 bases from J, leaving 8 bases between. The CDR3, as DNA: TGTGCCAGCAGTTGGAGGGGATCACCCCTCCACTTT. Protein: CASSWRGSPLHF.

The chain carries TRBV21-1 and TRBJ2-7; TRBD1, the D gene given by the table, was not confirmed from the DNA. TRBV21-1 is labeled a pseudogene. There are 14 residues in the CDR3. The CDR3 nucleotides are TGTGCCAGCAGTCGACAGGGCCCCACCTACGAGCAGTACTTC. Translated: CASSRQGPTYEQYF.

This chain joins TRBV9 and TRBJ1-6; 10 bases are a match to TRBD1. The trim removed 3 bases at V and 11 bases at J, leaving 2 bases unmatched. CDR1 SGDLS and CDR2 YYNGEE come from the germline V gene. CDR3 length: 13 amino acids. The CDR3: CASSAGQGAPLHF. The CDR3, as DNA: TGTGCCAGCAGCGCCGGACAGGGGGCACCCCTCCACTTT.

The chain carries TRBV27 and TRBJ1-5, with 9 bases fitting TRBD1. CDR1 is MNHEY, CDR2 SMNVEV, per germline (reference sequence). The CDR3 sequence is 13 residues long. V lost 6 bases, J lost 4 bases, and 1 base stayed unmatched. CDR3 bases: TGTGCCAGCAGAGACAGGGGGAATCAGCCCCAGCATTTT. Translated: CASRDRGNQPQHF.

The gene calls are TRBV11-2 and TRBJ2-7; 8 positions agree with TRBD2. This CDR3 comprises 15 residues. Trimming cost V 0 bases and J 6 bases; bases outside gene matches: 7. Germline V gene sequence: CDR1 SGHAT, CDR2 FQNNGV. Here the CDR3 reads CASSLEVAGNLEQYF. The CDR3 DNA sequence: TGTGCCAGCAGCTTAGAGGTAGCGGGGAACCTCGAGCAGTACTTC.

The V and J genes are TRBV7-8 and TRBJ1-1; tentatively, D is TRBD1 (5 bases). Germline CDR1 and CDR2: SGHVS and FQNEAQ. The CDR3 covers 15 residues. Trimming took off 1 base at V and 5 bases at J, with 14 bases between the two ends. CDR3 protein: CASSLGSPGGTEAFF. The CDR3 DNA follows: TGTGCCAGCAGCTTAGGAAGCCCGGGGGGTACTGAAGCTTTCTTT.

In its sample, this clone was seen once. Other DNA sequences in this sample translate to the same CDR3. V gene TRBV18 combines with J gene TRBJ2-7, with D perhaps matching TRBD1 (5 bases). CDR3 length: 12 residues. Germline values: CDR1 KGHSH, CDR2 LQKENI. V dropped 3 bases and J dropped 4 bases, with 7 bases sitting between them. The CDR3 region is CASSPTAYEQYF. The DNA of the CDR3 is TGTGCCAGCTCACCGACAGCGTACGAGCAGTACTTC.

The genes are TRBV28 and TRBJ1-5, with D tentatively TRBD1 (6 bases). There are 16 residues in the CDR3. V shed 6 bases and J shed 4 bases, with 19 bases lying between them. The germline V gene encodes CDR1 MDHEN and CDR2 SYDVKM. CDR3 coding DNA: TGTGCCAGCAGCCAGAGTCTGGGGGGGGCTAATCAGCCCCAGCATTTT. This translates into CASSQSLGGANQPQHF.

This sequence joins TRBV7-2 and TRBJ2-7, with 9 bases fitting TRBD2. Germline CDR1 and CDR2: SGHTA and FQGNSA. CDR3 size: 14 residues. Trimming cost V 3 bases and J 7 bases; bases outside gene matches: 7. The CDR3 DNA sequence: TGTGCCAGCAGCTTGCCTAGCGGGACGGGGGAGCAGTACTTC. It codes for CASSLPSGTGEQYF.

The CDR3 is CASSTDTLYGYTF. CDR3 coding DNA: TGTGCCAGCAGCACGGACACCCTCTATGGCTACACCTTC. The chain has TRBV7-2 and TRBJ1-2; D is possibly TRBD1 (5 bases). V was trimmed by 5 bases and J by 4 bases, leaving 11 bases between them. From germline, CDR1 is SGHTA and CDR2 FQGNSA. CDR3 length equals 13 residues.

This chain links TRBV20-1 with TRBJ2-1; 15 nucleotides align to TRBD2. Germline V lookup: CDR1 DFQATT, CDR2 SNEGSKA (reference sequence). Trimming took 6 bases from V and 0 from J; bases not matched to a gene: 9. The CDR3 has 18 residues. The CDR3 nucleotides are TGCAGTGCGAGTGGGACTAGCGGGAGGACTAGCTCCTACAATGAGCAGTTCTTC. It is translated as CSASGTSGRTSSYNEQFF.

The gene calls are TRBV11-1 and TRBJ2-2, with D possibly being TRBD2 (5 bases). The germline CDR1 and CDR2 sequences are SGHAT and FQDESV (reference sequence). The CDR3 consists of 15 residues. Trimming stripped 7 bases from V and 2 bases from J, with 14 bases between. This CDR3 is CASTVREPNTGELFF. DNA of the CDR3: TGTGCCAGCACCGTCCGGGAACCTAACACCGGGGAGCTGTTTTTT.

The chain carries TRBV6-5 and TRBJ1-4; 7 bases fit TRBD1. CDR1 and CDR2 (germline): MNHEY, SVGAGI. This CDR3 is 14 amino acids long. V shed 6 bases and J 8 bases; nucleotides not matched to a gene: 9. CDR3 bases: TGTGCCAGCAGGAGTTACAGGGGTGCCGAAAAACTGTTTTTT. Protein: CASRSYRGAEKLFF.

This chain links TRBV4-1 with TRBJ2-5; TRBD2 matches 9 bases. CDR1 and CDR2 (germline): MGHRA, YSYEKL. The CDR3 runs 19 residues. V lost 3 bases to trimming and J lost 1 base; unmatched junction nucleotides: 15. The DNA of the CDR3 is TGCGCCAGCAGCCACAAAGGCAGCCCTAGCGGGGCCATCCAAGAGACCCAGTACTTC. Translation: CASSHKGSPSGAIQETQYF.

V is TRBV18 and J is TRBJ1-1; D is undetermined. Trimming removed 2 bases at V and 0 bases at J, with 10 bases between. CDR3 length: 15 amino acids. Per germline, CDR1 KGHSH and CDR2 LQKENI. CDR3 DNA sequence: TGTGCCAGCTCACCATACAGTCAGATGAACACTGAAGCTTTCTTT. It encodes CASSPYSQMNTEAFF. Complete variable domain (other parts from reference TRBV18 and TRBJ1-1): NAGVMQNPRHLVRRRGQEARLRCSPMKGHSHVYWYRQLPEEGLKFMVYLQKENIIDESGMPKERFSAEFPKEGPSILRIQQVVRGDSAAYFCASSPYSQMNTEAFFGQGTRLTVV.

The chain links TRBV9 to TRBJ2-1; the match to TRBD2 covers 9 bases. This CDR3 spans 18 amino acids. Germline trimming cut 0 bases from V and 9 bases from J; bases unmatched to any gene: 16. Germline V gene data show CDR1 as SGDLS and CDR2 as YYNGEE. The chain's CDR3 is CASSVAPDGLAGIVEQFF. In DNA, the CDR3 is TGTGCCAGCAGCGTAGCACCAGACGGGCTAGCGGGAATCGTTGAGCAGTTCTTC. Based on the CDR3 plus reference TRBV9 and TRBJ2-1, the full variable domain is DSGVTQTPKHLITATGQRVTLRCSPRSGDLSVYWYQQSLDQGLQFLIQYYNGEERAKGNILERFSAQQFPDLHSELNLSSLELGDSALYFCASSVAPDGLAGIVEQFFGPGTRLTVL.

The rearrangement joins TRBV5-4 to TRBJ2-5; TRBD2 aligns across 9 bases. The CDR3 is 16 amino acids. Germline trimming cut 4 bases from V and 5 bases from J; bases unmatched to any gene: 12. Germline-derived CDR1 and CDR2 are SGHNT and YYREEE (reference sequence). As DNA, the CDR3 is TGTGCCAGCAGCCAGATCATTGGGACTAGCAGGGAGACCCAGTACTTC. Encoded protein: CASSQIIGTSRETQYF.